These 31 T cell receptor beta chains were sequenced from one sample in a study of T-cell memory formation after mild COVID-19 (dated by TCRdb to the early 2020s). Libraries were prepared through 5' RACE. Instrument on record: Illumina NovaSeq 6000. TCRdb reran the public reads through fastp at Q25 and MiXCR, keeping productive beta chains. Identical CDR3 protein sequences are pooled into one entry, listed with their most common genes and DNA. The sample table shows 500,000 to 550,000 distinct CDR3 sequences, and about a fifth are seen once. Roughly an eighth of the sample goes to the ten largest clones. Sequences were obtained from PBMCs or a T cell subset sorted from them (not recorded which). The receptors originated from an adult woman who had mild COVID-19 (a few samples of this study predate the infection). The sample titles of this study are shuffled in the database, so cell type and time point are left out; the donor was told from shared clones.

V and J are TRBV5-1 and TRBJ1-3; the D is unclear. Trimming pared 4 bases from V and 0 bases from J, leaving 11 bases between. This CDR3 region has 15 residues. The germline gives CDR1 SGHRS, CDR2 YFSETQ. The CDR3 region is CASSPNAGSGNTIYF. The DNA of the CDR3 is TGCGCCAGCAGCCCTAACGCCGGCTCTGGAAACACCATATATTTT.

The V and J genes are TRBV7-9 and TRBJ1-1; 12 bases line up with TRBD1. V was clipped by 0 bases and J by 9 bases; unmatched bases: 8. This CDR3 is built from 16 residues. Germline V gives CDR1 SEHNR, CDR2 FQNEAQ (reference sequence). This CDR3 is CASSLAGQGALSKAFF. DNA of the CDR3: TGTGCCAGCAGCTTAGCGGGACAGGGGGCGCTGAGTAAAGCTTTCTTT.

Points on this clonotype: Germline and junction disagree at one end, which may indicate a read error. V and J are TRBV7-7 and TRBJ2-7; 7 bases align to TRBD1. The CDR3 consists of 15 residues. The germline CDR1 and CDR2 sequences are SSHAT and FNYEAQ (reference sequence). DNA for the CDR3: TGTGCTAGCAGCTTGAGCCCGGGACAGAAATACGAGCAGTACTTC. This encodes CASSLSPGQKYEQYF.

This chain uses TRBV3-1 with TRBJ2-1; no reliable D call. CDR3 length: 15 residues. Trimming left V 2 bases short and J 3 bases short, with 11 bases between. In germline, CDR1 is LGHDT, CDR2 YNNKEL (reference sequence). The CDR3 sequence: CASSQLAKGYNEQFF. The CDR3 DNA reads as TGTGCCAGCAGCCAACTGGCAAAAGGCTACAATGAGCAGTTCTTC.

V gene TRBV24-1 combines with J gene TRBJ1-2; 9 positions agree with TRBD1. The CDR3 is 17 amino acids. The V gene's germline CDR1 is KGHDR and CDR2 SFDVKD. V was clipped by 3 bases and J by 4 bases; unmatched bases: 11. Here the CDR3 DNA reads TGTGCCACCAGTGATCCCTATCCGGGACAGGGCGTCTATGGCTACACCTTC. Translating it yields CATSDPYPGQGVYGYTF.

This clonotype has at least ten counts. The chain combines TRBV27 with TRBJ2-7, with D tentatively TRBD1 (5 bases). The CDR3 spans 14 residues. Per the germline V gene, CDR1 is MNHEY and CDR2 is SMNVEV (reference sequence). Trimming removed 6 bases at V and 2 bases at J, with 14 bases between. CDR3: CASRKQVAPYEQYF. The CDR3 bases are TGTGCCAGCAGAAAACAGGTCGCGCCCTACGAGCAGTACTTC.

This clonotype was found a few times. The chain links TRBV20-1 to TRBJ2-2, with D tentatively TRBD2 (5 bases). The germline CDR1 and CDR2 sequences are DFQATT and SNEGSKA (reference sequence). V dropped 5 bases and J dropped 8 bases, with 12 bases sitting between them. This CDR3 has 12 residues. CDR3: CSAPGWVGELFF. The CDR3 DNA reads as TGCAGTGCTCCGGGGTGGGTGGGGGAGCTGTTTTTT.

This sequence joins TRBV5-1 and TRBJ2-5, with TRBD1 identical over 8 bases. The V gene's germline CDR1 is SGHRS and CDR2 YFSETQ. The J segment lost 5 bases and the V segment lost 4 bases, leaving 10 bases of the junction unmatched. CDR3 size: 15 residues. The CDR3 DNA sequence: TGCGCCAGCAGCGGGGGGACAGGTCCTCAGGAGACCCAGTACTTC. Amino acids: CASSGGTGPQETQYF.

The rearrangement uses TRBV5-1 and TRBJ2-7, with D hard to call. In germline, CDR1 is SGHRS, CDR2 YFSETQ. CDR3 size: 14 residues. The V end was cut by 0 bases, the J end by 3 bases, with 10 bases between. CDR3 residues: CASSLGAQFYEQYF. In DNA form, the CDR3 reads TGCGCCAGCAGCTTGGGGGCGCAGTTCTACGAGCAGTACTTC.

This chain connects TRBV5-1 to TRBJ1-1; D possibly corresponds to TRBD1 (6 bases). The CDR3 has 16 residues. V was trimmed by 3 bases and J by 1 base, leaving 16 bases between them. CDR1 is SGHRS, CDR2 YFSETQ, per germline. This chain's CDR3 is CASSSRDTRRNTEAFF. For the CDR3, the DNA is TGCGCCAGCAGCTCCCGGGACACCCGGAGGAACACTGAAGCTTTCTTT.

This sequence joins TRBV20-1 and TRBJ2-5; D is undetermined. Trimming took off 2 bases at V and 1 base at J, with 5 bases between the two ends. Germline assignment: CDR1 DFQATT and CDR2 SNEGSKA (reference sequence). The CDR3 is 12 amino acids. As DNA, the CDR3 is TGCAGTGCTAGAAAAGCCCAAGAGACCCAGTACTTC. Its protein is CSARKAQETQYF.

V is TRBV5-1 and J is TRBJ1-5, with TRBD1 matching over 11 bases. This CDR3 is built from 17 residues. V shed 3 bases and J 2 bases; nucleotides not matched to a gene: 7. Germline assignment: CDR1 SGHRS and CDR2 YFSETQ. CDR3 sequence (DNA): TGCGCCAGCAGCTCGGGACAGGGGGGCTTCGGCAATCAGCCCCAGCATTTT. Residues: CASSSGQGGFGNQPQHF.

In DNA form, the CDR3 reads TGCAGTGCTAGTCCCCCTCACCTGATAGGGGGCGGAATAAATGAGCAGTTCTTC. As protein: CSASPPHLIGGGINEQFF. V is TRBV20-1 and J is TRBJ2-1, with 7 bases lining up with TRBD1. Germline lookup yields CDR1 DFQATT and CDR2 SNEGSKA (reference sequence). Trimming removed 3 bases from V and 7 bases from J; junction bases left unmatched: 21. The CDR3 loop spans 18 amino acids.

This clonotype appeared a few times. J is TRBJ1-4 and V is TRBV7-9; possible D gene TRBD1, 6 bases. Germline V gives CDR1 SEHNR, CDR2 FQNEAQ (reference sequence). V was trimmed by 5 bases and J by 8 bases, leaving 15 bases between them. The CDR3 has 14 amino acids. CDR3 in amino acids: CASSLNPQGEKLFF. The CDR3 bases are TGTGCCAGCAGCCTAAATCCTCAGGGGGAAAAACTGTTTTTT.

This chain links TRBV15 with TRBJ2-3; TRBD1 is a possible D gene (6 bases). Trimming removed 0 bases at V and 9 bases at J, with 7 bases between. Germline V gene data show CDR1 as LNHNV and CDR2 as YYDKDF (reference sequence). The CDR3 consists of 12 residues. The CDR3 sequence: CATSRDQGTQYF. DNA of the CDR3: TGTGCCACCAGCAGAGATCAGGGGACGCAGTATTTT.

The chain recombines TRBV6-1 with TRBJ2-2; unclear D gene. V was shortened by 7 bases and J by 0 bases, with 15 bases between the two germline ends. The CDR3 runs to 16 residues. In germline, CDR1 is MNHNS, CDR2 SASEGT. CDR3 bases: TGTGCCAGCACCCCTGGACCGATATCGAACACCGGGGAGCTGTTTTTT. Translating gives CASTPGPISNTGELFF.

This clonotype has more than one count but fewer than ten. The chain is built from TRBV7-9 and TRBJ2-7, with D tentatively TRBD1 (6 bases). Germline lookup yields CDR1 SEHNR and CDR2 FQNEAQ (reference sequence). The CDR3 is 15 residues long. V lost 1 base and J lost 5, with 15 bases in between. The CDR3 DNA reads TGTGCCAGCAGCTTAGGCGACAGGATTCCGGACGAGCAGTACTTC. It codes for CASSLGDRIPDEQYF.

This clonotype has just a few counts. The V call is TRBV7-9, the J call TRBJ2-3; 8 nucleotides agree with TRBD1. The CDR3 consists of 18 residues. The germline gives CDR1 SEHNR, CDR2 FQNEAQ (reference sequence). Germline trimming cut 5 bases from V and 0 bases from J; bases unmatched to any gene: 13. The CDR3 DNA follows: TGTGCCAGCAGCCCCAGGACAGGGTCTAGGGCTAGCACAGATACGCAGTATTTT. Its translation is CASSPRTGSRASTDTQYF.

There are a few counts of this clonotype. This chain joins TRBV11-3 and TRBJ2-1; no firm D call. In germline, CDR1 is SGHNT, CDR2 YENEEA. This CDR3 spans 16 amino acids. V dropped 0 bases and J dropped 0 bases, with 9 bases sitting between them. CDR3 amino acids: CASSLEGGNSYNEQFF. CDR3 sequence (DNA): TGTGCCAGCAGCTTAGAGGGCGGTAACTCCTACAATGAGCAGTTCTTC.

V usage is TRBV29-1 and J usage is TRBJ2-1; 9 nucleotides match TRBD1. J lost 2 bases, V lost 2 bases, and 4 bases had no gene match. From germline, CDR1 is SQVTM and CDR2 ANQGSEA. The CDR3 has 15 amino acids. CDR3 protein: CSVETGGSAYNEQFF. CDR3 coding DNA: TGCAGCGTTGAAACAGGGGGCAGTGCCTACAATGAGCAGTTCTTC.

The V gene is TRBV10-3, the J gene TRBJ2-7; D not certain. Trimming removed 3 bases at V and 3 bases at J, with 6 bases between. Germline V gene data show CDR1 as ENHRY and CDR2 as SYGVKD. The CDR3 loop spans 12 amino acids. CDR3: CAISDLGYEQYF. The CDR3 bases are TGTGCCATCAGTGACCTAGGCTACGAGCAGTACTTC.

This chain uses TRBV12-3 or TRBV12-4 with TRBJ1-1; TRBD1 matches 9 bases. The CDR3 runs 16 residues. J was trimmed by 0 bases and V by 5 bases; bases with no gene match: 7. CDR3 sequence (DNA): TGTGCCAGCAGTCGTCCCGGGACAGGGTTGAACACTGAAGCTTTCTTT. Its protein product is CASSRPGTGLNTEAFF.

This chain connects TRBV6-4 to TRBJ1-1, with 9 nucleotides matching TRBD1. V trimming: 6 bases; J trimming: 10 bases; junction bases outside the gene matches: 9. The CDR3 is 13 amino acids. Per the germline V gene, CDR1 is MRHNA and CDR2 is SNTAGT. CDR3 loop: CASRNRGQVRAFF. CDR3 DNA: TGTGCCAGCAGGAACAGGGGGCAGGTACGAGCTTTCTTT.

There are many counts of this clonotype. The V and J genes are TRBV4-2 and TRBJ2-1; 11 bases match TRBD2. The trim removed 0 bases at V and 7 bases at J, leaving 2 bases unmatched. From germline, CDR1 is LGHNA and CDR2 YNFKEQ. This CDR3 has 15 residues. The CDR3 protein is CASSQDSGGANEQFF. The CDR3 region has the DNA TGTGCCAGCAGCCAAGATAGCGGGGGGGCAAATGAGCAGTTCTTC.

The chain couples TRBV12-3 or TRBV12-4 to TRBJ1-6; D ambiguous. This CDR3 spans 16 amino acids. V lost 1 base to trimming and J lost 8 bases, with 15 bases between them. The CDR3 sequence is CASSLVTDPSHSPLHF. CDR3 sequence (DNA): TGTGCCAGCAGTTTAGTGACGGATCCGAGCCATTCACCCCTCCACTTT.

A few counts support this clonotype. The rearrangement links TRBV4-2 to TRBJ2-7; 8 bases map to TRBD1. This CDR3 contains 14 residues. Trimming at V came to 4 bases and at J to 7 bases, leaving 9 bases not matched to a gene. Germline lookup yields CDR1 LGHNA and CDR2 YNFKEQ. The CDR3 region is CASSPTGAGSEQYF. CDR3 bases: TGTGCCAGCAGCCCGACAGGGGCTGGGTCAGAGCAGTACTTC.

J is TRBJ2-5 and V is TRBV5-5, with 11 bases aligning to TRBD2. The CDR3 totals 16 residues. The trim removed 0 bases at V and 2 bases at J, leaving 3 bases unmatched. Germline V gene data show CDR1 as SGHKS and CDR2 as YYEKEE (reference sequence). The CDR3 reads CASSLGLAGLQETQYF. In DNA form, the CDR3 reads TGTGCCAGCAGCTTGGGACTAGCGGGGCTTCAAGAGACCCAGTACTTC.

This clonotype has only a few counts. The rearrangement links TRBV20-1 to TRBJ1-3; the D gene is possibly TRBD1 (6 bases). Germline CDR1 and CDR2: DFQATT and SNEGSKA (reference sequence). V lost 7 bases and J lost 4, with 14 bases in between. CDR3 length: 13 amino acids. The CDR3 spells CSVLRGVGNTIYF. The CDR3 DNA sequence: TGCAGTGTTTTGAGGGGGGTAGGAAACACCATATATTTT.

The V call is TRBV11-2, the J call TRBJ1-2; no clear D gene. V was clipped by 5 bases and J by 4 bases, with 17 bases between them. Germline-derived CDR1 and CDR2 are SGHAT and FQNNGV. The CDR3 extends over 15 amino acids. CDR3 sequence reads: CASSPESAVFYGYTF. For the CDR3, the DNA is TGTGCCAGCAGCCCAGAGTCGGCGGTATTCTATGGCTACACCTTC.

The chain couples TRBV12-3 or TRBV12-4 to TRBJ2-4, with TRBD1 identical over 8 bases. V dropped 4 bases and J dropped 4; count of bases not matched to a gene: 3. The CDR3 runs to 14 residues. The CDR3: CASSSWTGKNIQYF. The CDR3 coding sequence is TGTGCCAGCAGTTCGTGGACAGGGAAAAACATTCAGTACTTC.

This clonotype was counted only a few times. Here the CDR3 reads CASSQEVASGGNTDTQYF. CDR3 DNA sequence: TGCGCCAGCAGCCAAGAAGTTGCTAGCGGGGGAAACACAGATACGCAGTATTTT. This chain joins TRBV4-1 and TRBJ2-3; 10 nucleotides line up with TRBD2. V was clipped by 0 bases and J by 2 bases; unmatched bases: 8. Germline CDR1 reads MGHRA; CDR2 reads YSYEKL. CDR3 length: 18 residues.